This entry features one T cell receptor (beta chain) sequence. The donors were part of the validation cohort of 120 or so subjects. That cohort was separate from the first cohort, which comprised 666 subjects. Profiling relied on immunoSEQ multiplex PCR, and the TCRdb table lists in-frame clones only, not all of them. The sample has around 220,000 clones, around four fifths seen once. This specimen comes from a study of cytomegalovirus exposure and HLA in healthy donors. The sequenced material came from PBMCs. The clonotype was recovered from a woman aged 25 to 39 in good health and CMV-seropositive.

CDR3 protein: CASSLHTYRGIVCEAFF. The CDR3 DNA reads as TGTGCCAGCAGCCTACATACTTACAGGGGAATAGTTTGTGAAGCTTTCTTT. This sequence joins TRBV6-7 and TRBJ1-1; 7 nucleotides align to TRBD1. TRBV6-7 is treated as an ORF (open reading frame) with a function not yet certain. V lost 6 bases to trimming and J lost 7 bases; unmatched junction nucleotides: 20. This CDR3 has 17 residues.